These 21 T cell receptor beta chains were all obtained from the same sample, sequenced in a study of cytomegalovirus exposure and HLA in healthy donors. PCR primers comprised 60 Vbeta and 13 Jbeta primers. Using immunoSEQ multiplex PCR, the repertoire was profiled, and TCRdb retains in-frame clones only, with some absent. The sample holds some 53,000 clones. Sequencing input: PBMCs. These TCRs come from a woman in her sixties in good health and CMV-seropositive.

The rearrangement uses TRBV7-2 and TRBJ1-5; D ambiguous. CDR1 and CDR2 (germline): SGHTA, FQGNSA. Trimming removed 3 bases at V and 3 bases at J, with 3 bases between. This CDR3 has 12 residues. CDR3 nucleotides: TGTGCCAGCAGCTTTAACAATCAGCCCCAGCATTTT. This encodes CASSFNNQPQHF.

The chain uses TRBV18 and TRBJ2-7; TRBD2 aligns across 8 bases. This CDR3 contains 14 residues. The germline CDR1 and CDR2 sequences are KGHSH and LQKENI. Losses at the gene ends were 6 bases for V and 4 bases for J; bases not matched to a gene: 8. The CDR3 here is CASSHGGAVYEQYF. The DNA for the CDR3 is TGTGCCAGCTCCCACGGGGGGGCGGTTTACGAGCAGTACTTC.

The gene calls are TRBV6-5 and TRBJ2-7; D might be TRBD2 (5 bases). Trimming took off 7 bases at V and 0 bases at J, with 13 bases between the two ends. CDR3 length equals 14 residues. Germline V CDR1 and CDR2: MNHEY, SVGAGI. CDR3: CASIPAGGSYEQYF. CDR3 in DNA: TGTGCCAGCATCCCGGCGGGCGGCTCCTACGAGCAGTACTTC.

CDR3 loop: CASSPRTGMNEKLFF. The CDR3 DNA reads TGTGCCAGCAGCCCCCGGACAGGAATGAATGAAAAACTGTTTTTT. The gene calls are TRBV7-2 and TRBJ1-4; TRBD1 matches at 7 bases. The V gene's germline CDR1 is SGHTA and CDR2 FQGNSA. The CDR3 loop spans 15 amino acids. The ends lost 5 bases at V and 5 bases at J; junction bases unmatched: 8. The complete variable domain, with remaining parts taken from reference TRBV7-2 and TRBJ1-4, reads GAGVSQSPSNKVTEKGKDVELRCDPISGHTALYWYRQSLGQGLEFLIYFQGNSAPDKSGLPSDRFSAERTGGSVSTLTIQRTQQEDSAVYLCASSPRTGMNEKLFFGSGTQLSVL.

The chain joins TRBV6-1 to TRBJ1-5; TRBD1 matches 7 bases. Losses at the gene ends were 3 bases for V and 7 bases for J; bases not matched to a gene: 15. Germline CDR1 is MNHNS and CDR2 is SASEGT. The CDR3 contains 17 residues. The CDR3, as DNA: TGTGCCAGCAGTGATGGTGAGGGTTATGGGACAGCCCAGCCCCAGCATTTT. Its translation: CASSDGEGYGTAQPQHF.

The DNA of the CDR3 is TGCAGCGGAACTAGGGTTTTCAATGAGCAGTTCTTC. Translating it yields CSGTRVFNEQFF. The chain recombines TRBV29-1 with TRBJ2-1, with D perhaps TRBD2 (5 bases). Germline assignment: CDR1 SQVTM and CDR2 ANQGSEA. Trimming removed 7 bases from V and 6 bases from J, with 13 bases in between. The CDR3 is made up of 12 amino acids.

The gene calls are TRBV11-2 and TRBJ2-5; D is uncertain. Deletions cut 3 bases from V and 1 base from J, with 6 bases between. The germline gives CDR1 SGHAT, CDR2 FQNNGV. The CDR3 consists of 13 residues. This CDR3 reads CASSFGFQETQYF. The CDR3 DNA reads as TGTGCCAGCAGCTTCGGGTTCCAAGAGACCCAGTACTTC.

The rearrangement uses TRBV10-2 and TRBJ1-1; tentative D call: TRBD1 (5 bases). The V end lost 6 bases, the J end lost 4 bases, and 12 bases lay between the germline ends. This CDR3 is built from 13 residues. The V gene's germline CDR1 is WSHSY and CDR2 SAAADI. DNA of the CDR3: TGCGCCAGCAGCTCGGGGGGGGGCACTGAAGCTTTCTTT. Translating gives CASSSGGGTEAFF.

This rearrangement joins TRBV11-3 to TRBJ2-2; the D gene is possibly TRBD2 (5 bases). Trimming removed 1 base at V and 0 bases at J, with 6 bases between. Germline V gene sequence: CDR1 SGHNT, CDR2 YENEEA. The CDR3 totals 15 residues. The DNA for the CDR3 is TGTGCCAGCAGCTTAGCGGGAACGAACACCGGGGAGCTGTTTTTT. This sequence encodes CASSLAGTNTGELFF.

The CDR3: CASRTLGGAETQYF. CDR3 nucleotides: TGTGCCAGCAGAACCTTGGGGGGGGCGGAGACCCAGTACTTC. The chain is built from TRBV27 and TRBJ2-5; the D gene is possibly TRBD2 (7 bases). Germline V gene sequence: CDR1 MNHEY, CDR2 SMNVEV (reference sequence). V gave up 6 bases and J gave up 5 bases, with 16 bases separating them. The CDR3 covers 14 residues.

The chain recombines TRBV4-3 with TRBJ2-7, with TRBD1 matching 11 bases. V lost 0 bases and J lost 3; bases outside the gene matches: 4. The CDR3 runs 16 residues. Germline CDR1 and CDR2: LGHNA and YSLEER. CDR3 loop: CASSQDRGTGGYEQYF. The CDR3 bases are TGCGCCAGCAGCCAAGATCGGGGGACAGGGGGCTACGAGCAGTACTTC.

V and J are TRBV5-1 and TRBJ1-6, with a possible D match to TRBD1 (5 bases). This CDR3 is 15 amino acids long. V was pared by 2 bases and J by 9 bases, with 15 bases between. Germline values: CDR1 SGHRS, CDR2 YFSETQ. The CDR3: CASSLGAGNGSPLHF. CDR3 DNA: TGCGCCAGCAGCTTAGGGGCGGGAAACGGTTCACCCCTCCACTTT.

The chain is built from TRBV5-1 and TRBJ1-1; 7 positions agree with TRBD1. Unmatched junction bases numbered 11, after V lost 2 bases and J lost 1 base. CDR1 and CDR2 (germline): SGHRS, YFSETQ. The CDR3 covers 17 residues. CDR3: CASSFEGAIWGNTEAFF. The CDR3 DNA reads TGCGCCAGCAGCTTTGAGGGGGCGATTTGGGGGAACACTGAAGCTTTCTTT.

The J gene is TRBJ2-7, the V gene TRBV5-6; 8 bases match TRBD1. This CDR3 is built from 16 residues. CDR1 is SGHDT, CDR2 YYEEEE, per germline. V was pared by 1 base and J by 0 bases, with 6 bases of the junction left unmatched. Here the CDR3 reads CASSLTPGQASYEQYF. DNA of the CDR3: TGTGCCAGCAGCTTGACCCCGGGACAGGCCTCCTACGAGCAGTACTTC.

The V gene is TRBV2, the J gene TRBJ2-6; 8 bases align to TRBD1. The germline gives CDR1 SNHLY, CDR2 FYNNEI. The CDR3 is 17 residues long. V gave up 8 bases and J gave up 1 base; unmatched junction bases: 10. This CDR3 is CASSNRGYLSGANVLTF. The CDR3, as DNA: TGTGCCAGCTCGAACAGGGGGTACTTATCTGGGGCCAACGTCCTGACTTTC.

Of note for this clone: An end of the junction differs from the germline gene, which may be a read error. The sample contains more than one DNA sequence encoding this CDR3. The chain is built from TRBV18 and TRBJ1-6; D gene ambiguous. Germline V gene lookup returns CDR1 KGHSH and CDR2 LQKENI. CDR3 size: 15 residues. The DNA for the CDR3 is TGTGCCAGCTCATCGACGGGAGCCTATAATTCACCCCTACACTTT. Its protein product is CASSSTGAYNSPLHF.

This rearrangement joins TRBV18 to TRBJ2-5, with 11 bases identical to TRBD1. In germline, CDR1 is KGHSH, CDR2 LQKENI. V shed 6 bases and J 5 bases; nucleotides not matched to a gene: 11. The CDR3 loop spans 16 amino acids. CDR3 DNA sequence: TGTGCCAGCTCCCCAAGGACAGGGGGCCCTGGGGAGACCCAGTACTTC. This gives the protein CASSPRTGGPGETQYF.

The rearrangement uses TRBV5-1 and TRBJ1-4; D not resolved. Germline-derived CDR1 and CDR2 are SGHRS and YFSETQ. The CDR3 covers 13 residues. The V gene lost 3 bases and the J gene lost 8 bases, with 11 bases spanning the gap. The CDR3 DNA follows: TGCGCCAGCAGCTCGCAGTCAGGCGAAAAACTGTTTTTT. Amino acid sequence: CASSSQSGEKLFF.

About this clone itself: At one end the junction does not follow the germline gene, possibly because of a read error. In the same sample, other DNA sequences code for this CDR3. This chain links TRBV4-3 with TRBJ1-5; D is unresolved. The CDR3 loop spans 14 amino acids. CDR1 LGHNA and CDR2 YSLEER come from the germline V gene. The CDR3 DNA sequence: TGCGCCAGTAGCCAAGATCTAGCCAATCAGCCCCAGCATTTT. This codes for CASSQDLANQPQHF.

The chain uses TRBV5-1 and TRBJ2-7; 7 nucleotides align to TRBD1. In germline, CDR1 is SGHRS, CDR2 YFSETQ. The CDR3 contains 13 residues. The ends lost 4 bases at V and 7 bases at J; junction bases unmatched: 8. The CDR3 protein is CASSPGQAREQYF. CDR3 nucleotides: TGCGCCAGCAGCCCCGGACAGGCCAGAGAGCAGTACTTC.

The CDR3 protein is CASSLGANGANVLTF. The CDR3 nucleotides are TGTGCCAGCAGCTTGGGGGCAAATGGGGCCAACGTCCTGACTTTC. The genes are TRBV7-9 and TRBJ2-6; a possible D gene is TRBD1 (6 bases). Trimming removed 3 bases at V and 3 bases at J, with 9 bases between. The germline gives CDR1 SEHNR, CDR2 FQNEAQ (reference sequence). The CDR3 runs 15 residues.